These T cell receptor beta chains were read from a single sample in a study of T-cell reconstitution after alpha-beta-depleted transplantation in children. Via MiXCR, TCRdb re-called the PCR reads, giving one row per CDR3 protein. The sample contains around 380,000 distinct CDR3 sequences, approximately 10% of which appear only once. The sequencing used PBMCs from the stem cell graft donor, collected from the stem cell graft. These receptors came from a human donor who donated a stem cell graft to a child with acute myeloid leukemia. Each CDR3 is given with its conserved first and last residue. Fields, in order: V gene, D gene, clone size, J gene, CDR3 protein, CDR3 DNA. A D gene is named only where the DNA matches it firmly. The size of a clone is reported for some rows only, either as once, few or many, or as a class for expanded clones.

v_call: TRBV7-9
d_call: NA
clone_size: many
j_call: TRBJ1-1
cdr3_aa: CASTPPGNTEAFF
cdr3_nt: TGTGCCAGCACCCCTCCGGGGAACACTGAAGCTTTCTTT

v_call: TRBV5-1
d_call: TRBD1
clone_size: NA
j_call: TRBJ2-1
cdr3_aa: CASRSGTGHNEQFF
cdr3_nt: TGCGCCAGCAGAAGTGGGACAGGACACAATGAGCAGTTCTTC

v_call: TRBV7-2
d_call: TRBD2
clone_size: few
j_call: TRBJ2-1
cdr3_aa: CASSLPGLVGVNEQFF
cdr3_nt: TGTGCCAGCAGCTTACCGGGACTAGTCGGTGTTAATGAGCAGTTCTTC

v_call: TRBV7-9
d_call: NA
clone_size: NA
j_call: TRBJ2-5
cdr3_aa: CASSLEGLQETQYF
cdr3_nt: TGTGCCAGCAGCTTAGAAGGGCTTCAAGAGACCCAGTACTTC

v_call: TRBV7-6
d_call: NA
clone_size: many
j_call: TRBJ2-5
cdr3_aa: CASCSSHQETQYF
cdr3_nt: TGTGCCAGCTGCAGCAGCCACCAAGAGACCCAGTACTTC

v_call: TRBV7-9
d_call: TRBD2
clone_size: NA
j_call: TRBJ2-3
cdr3_aa: CASSPPWGGRGTDTQYF
cdr3_nt: TGTGCCAGCAGCCCTCCTTGGGGCGGGAGAGGCACAGATACGCAGTATTTT

v_call: TRBV15
d_call: TRBD2
clone_size: many
j_call: TRBJ2-3
cdr3_aa: CATSRSSGGTDTQYF
cdr3_nt: TGTGCCACCAGCAGAAGTAGCGGGGGCACAGATACGCAGTATTTT

v_call: TRBV7-9
d_call: TRBD2
clone_size: NA
j_call: TRBJ2-3
cdr3_aa: CASSFTSGTDTQYF
cdr3_nt: TGTGCCAGCAGCTTTACTAGCGGCACAGATACGCAGTATTTT

v_call: TRBV7-2
d_call: NA
clone_size: many
j_call: TRBJ2-3
cdr3_aa: CASSSPSTDTQYF
cdr3_nt: TGTGCCAGCAGCTCCCCTAGCACAGATACGCAGTATTTT

v_call: TRBV2
d_call: NA
clone_size: NA
j_call: TRBJ2-5
cdr3_aa: CASRGSETQYF
cdr3_nt: TGTGCCAGCAGAGGGTCGGAGACCCAGTACTTC

v_call: TRBV5-1
d_call: NA
clone_size: many
j_call: TRBJ2-3
cdr3_aa: CASSFTGWGTDTQYF
cdr3_nt: TGCGCCAGCAGCTTCACAGGTTGGGGCACAGATACGCAGTATTTT

v_call: TRBV27
d_call: NA
clone_size: NA
j_call: TRBJ2-2
cdr3_aa: CASSLGSLGTGELFF
cdr3_nt: TGTGCCAGCAGTTTGGGGAGCCTAGGCACCGGGGAGCTGTTTTTT

v_call: TRBV29-1
d_call: TRBD2
clone_size: few
j_call: TRBJ2-2
cdr3_aa: CSVEVPASGRAPGELFF
cdr3_nt: TGCAGCGTTGAAGTGCCCGCTAGCGGGAGGGCCCCCGGGGAGCTGTTTTTT

v_call: TRBV20-1
d_call: NA
clone_size: many
j_call: TRBJ1-3
cdr3_aa: CSARDVGRESGNTIYF
cdr3_nt: TGCAGTGCTAGAGATGTTGGCCGAGAATCTGGAAACACCATATATTTT

v_call: TRBV12-3/TRBV12-4
d_call: TRBD1
clone_size: few
j_call: TRBJ2-1
cdr3_aa: CASGHGDRGNGYEQFF
cdr3_nt: TGTGCCAGCGGCCACGGGGACAGGGGAAATGGGTATGAGCAGTTCTTC

v_call: TRBV5-1
d_call: NA
clone_size: NA
j_call: TRBJ2-7
cdr3_aa: CASSLGGQTRSYEQYF
cdr3_nt: TGCGCCAGCAGCTTGGGGGGACAGACTAGATCCTACGAGCAGTACTTC

v_call: TRBV12-3/TRBV12-4
d_call: TRBD1
clone_size: few
j_call: TRBJ2-1
cdr3_aa: CASRQGIHNEQFF
cdr3_nt: TGTGCCAGCAGACAGGGGATTCACAATGAGCAGTTCTTC

v_call: TRBV12-3/TRBV12-4
d_call: TRBD1
clone_size: NA
j_call: TRBJ1-1
cdr3_aa: CASRDRGFTEAFF
cdr3_nt: TGTGCCAGCAGAGACAGGGGATTCACTGAAGCTTTCTTT

v_call: TRBV7-8
d_call: NA
clone_size: NA
j_call: TRBJ2-2
cdr3_aa: CASSIPVANQNTGELFF
cdr3_nt: TGTGCCAGCAGCATCCCCGTGGCTAATCAGAACACCGGGGAGCTGTTTTTT

v_call: TRBV28
d_call: NA
clone_size: few
j_call: TRBJ2-3
cdr3_aa: CASSPLGEDTQYF
cdr3_nt: TGTGCCAGCAGTCCCTTAGGAGAGGATACGCAGTATTTT

v_call: TRBV20-1
d_call: TRBD2
clone_size: few
j_call: TRBJ2-1
cdr3_aa: CSASSGEGANEQFF
cdr3_nt: TGCAGTGCTTCTAGCGGAGAAGGGGCCAATGAGCAGTTCTTC

v_call: TRBV5-6
d_call: NA
clone_size: NA
j_call: TRBJ2-6
cdr3_aa: CASSLGGAGANVLTF
cdr3_nt: TGTGCCAGCAGCTTAGGGGGAGCTGGGGCCAACGTCCTGACTTTC

v_call: TRBV30
d_call: NA
clone_size: few
j_call: TRBJ1-1
cdr3_aa: CAWSLAGLSEAFF
cdr3_nt: TGTGCCTGGAGTCTGGCAGGTCTAAGTGAAGCTTTCTTT

v_call: TRBV6-5
d_call: TRBD2
clone_size: many
j_call: TRBJ2-2
cdr3_aa: CASSYSIGGGTGELFF
cdr3_nt: TGTGCCAGCAGTTACTCGATTGGCGGGGGCACCGGGGAGCTGTTTTTT

v_call: TRBV5-1
d_call: TRBD1
clone_size: many
j_call: TRBJ1-6
cdr3_aa: CASSFTGDPQNSPLHF
cdr3_nt: TGCGCCAGCAGCTTTACAGGGGACCCTCAGAATTCACCCCTCCACTTT

v_call: TRBV29-1
d_call: NA
clone_size: NA
j_call: TRBJ2-1
cdr3_aa: CSVVARGNEQFF
cdr3_nt: TGCAGCGTTGTGGCTCGGGGCAATGAGCAGTTCTTC

v_call: TRBV4-1
d_call: TRBD2
clone_size: few
j_call: TRBJ2-3
cdr3_aa: CASSQVGSGVAGVTDTQYF
cdr3_nt: TGCGCCAGCAGCCAAGTGGGGAGTGGAGTAGCGGGGGTGACAGATACGCAGTATTTT

v_call: TRBV10-3
d_call: NA
clone_size: few
j_call: TRBJ2-1
cdr3_aa: CAIRFGTRDYEQFF
cdr3_nt: TGTGCCATCAGATTCGGGACACGCGACTATGAGCAGTTCTTC

v_call: TRBV12-3/TRBV12-4
d_call: NA
clone_size: few
j_call: TRBJ2-7
cdr3_aa: CASTLTEDEAYEQYF
cdr3_nt: TGTGCCAGCACTCTTACCGAGGACGAGGCGTACGAGCAGTACTTC

v_call: TRBV27
d_call: NA
clone_size: NA
j_call: TRBJ1-5
cdr3_aa: CASSPTTELNQPQHF
cdr3_nt: TGTGCCAGCAGTCCGACCACAGAACTCAATCAGCCCCAGCATTTT

v_call: TRBV20-1
d_call: NA
clone_size: few
j_call: TRBJ1-5
cdr3_aa: CSAGRQGNNQPQHF
cdr3_nt: TGCAGTGCTGGGCGCCAGGGGAACAATCAGCCCCAGCATTTT

v_call: TRBV20-1
d_call: TRBD1
clone_size: few
j_call: TRBJ2-3
cdr3_aa: CSAGQGADLHTQYF
cdr3_nt: TGCAGTGCCGGTCAGGGGGCGGATTTGCATACGCAGTATTTT

v_call: TRBV7-9
d_call: NA
clone_size: NA
j_call: TRBJ1-1
cdr3_aa: CASSLGQETEAFF
cdr3_nt: TGTGCCAGCAGCTTAGGACAAGAGACTGAAGCTTTCTTT

v_call: TRBV20-1
d_call: TRBD1
clone_size: NA
j_call: TRBJ2-6
cdr3_aa: CSARVDRGTLHSGANVLTF
cdr3_nt: TGCAGTGCTAGAGTGGACAGGGGCACACTTCACTCTGGGGCCAACGTCCTGACTTTC

v_call: TRBV29-1
d_call: NA
clone_size: few
j_call: TRBJ2-5
cdr3_aa: CSVGERGETQYF
cdr3_nt: TGCAGCGTGGGGGAAAGAGGAGAGACCCAGTACTTC

v_call: TRBV10-3
d_call: NA
clone_size: many
j_call: TRBJ2-5
cdr3_aa: CAISEMARFLETQYF
cdr3_nt: TGTGCCATCAGTGAGATGGCCAGGTTTCTAGAGACCCAGTACTTC

v_call: TRBV7-3
d_call: NA
clone_size: NA
j_call: TRBJ2-6
cdr3_aa: CASSYSFSGANVLTF
cdr3_nt: TGTGCCAGCAGCTATTCCTTCTCTGGGGCCAACGTCCTGACTTTC

v_call: TRBV9
d_call: TRBD2
clone_size: NA
j_call: TRBJ2-1
cdr3_aa: CASSVGTSGDYNEQFF
cdr3_nt: TGTGCCAGCAGCGTAGGGACTAGCGGCGACTACAATGAGCAGTTCTTC

v_call: TRBV9
d_call: TRBD1
clone_size: many
j_call: TRBJ1-2
cdr3_aa: CASSVPGTGDGYTF
cdr3_nt: TGTGCCAGCAGCGTCCCCGGGACAGGGGATGGCTACACCTTC

v_call: TRBV10-3
d_call: TRBD1
clone_size: NA
j_call: TRBJ1-5
cdr3_aa: CAISEAGQSNQPQHF
cdr3_nt: TGTGCCATCAGTGAGGCGGGACAGAGCAATCAGCCCCAGCATTTT

v_call: TRBV10-3
d_call: NA
clone_size: NA
j_call: TRBJ1-5
cdr3_aa: CAISGEANQPQHF
cdr3_nt: TGTGCCATCAGTGGGGAGGCTAATCAGCCCCAGCATTTT

v_call: TRBV7-6
d_call: NA
clone_size: NA
j_call: TRBJ2-7
cdr3_aa: CASSFLLTGLLYF
cdr3_nt: TGTGCCAGCAGCTTTCTACTCACAGGGTTGCTATACTTC

v_call: TRBV6-2/TRBV6-3
d_call: TRBD2
clone_size: NA
j_call: TRBJ2-1
cdr3_aa: CASSYSGLVLGEQFF
cdr3_nt: TGTGCCAGCAGTTACAGCGGACTAGTTTTGGGTGAGCAGTTCTTC

v_call: TRBV29-1
d_call: NA
clone_size: many
j_call: TRBJ1-1
cdr3_aa: CSVVGRLNTEAFF
cdr3_nt: TGCAGCGTTGTCGGGCGGCTGAACACTGAAGCTTTCTTT

v_call: TRBV25-1
d_call: NA
clone_size: few
j_call: TRBJ1-2
cdr3_aa: CASSERNPRGYTF
cdr3_nt: TGTGCCAGCAGTGAAAGGAATCCTCGGGGCTACACCTTC

v_call: TRBV7-9
d_call: TRBD2
clone_size: NA
j_call: TRBJ2-1
cdr3_aa: CDSSGGGSSYNEQFF
cdr3_nt: TGTGACAGCAGCGGCGGGGGTAGCTCCTACAATGAGCAGTTCTTC

v_call: TRBV4-3
d_call: NA
clone_size: NA
j_call: TRBJ1-6
cdr3_aa: CASSQDNVGFVEVSPLHF
cdr3_nt: TGCGCCAGCAGCCAAGATAATGTGGGATTTGTCGAGGTCTCACCCCTCCACTTT

v_call: TRBV5-1
d_call: TRBD2
clone_size: NA
j_call: TRBJ2-1
cdr3_aa: CASSGTSGYNEQFF
cdr3_nt: TGCGCCAGCAGTGGGACTAGCGGGTACAATGAGCAGTTCTTC

v_call: TRBV5-5
d_call: TRBD2
clone_size: NA
j_call: TRBJ2-1
cdr3_aa: CASSLGLAEHNEQFF
cdr3_nt: TGTGCCAGCAGCTTAGGACTAGCGGAGCACAATGAGCAGTTCTTC

v_call: TRBV12-3/TRBV12-4
d_call: NA
clone_size: few
j_call: TRBJ2-5
cdr3_aa: CASSSLGGRQETQYF
cdr3_nt: TGTGCCAGCAGCTCCCTTGGGGGTAGACAAGAGACCCAGTACTTC

v_call: TRBV20-1
d_call: NA
clone_size: few
j_call: TRBJ2-3
cdr3_aa: CSASPPIATTDTQYF
cdr3_nt: TGCAGTGCTAGCCCCCCCATAGCTACCACAGATACGCAGTATTTT

v_call: TRBV6-5
d_call: TRBD1
clone_size: few
j_call: TRBJ2-5
cdr3_aa: CASSYRQGQETQYF
cdr3_nt: TGTGCCAGCAGTTACAGACAGGGCCAAGAGACCCAGTACTTC